What follows are 14 T cell receptor beta chains derived from one specimen sequenced in a study of human T cells and chemical hapten exposure. TCRdb passed the RACE reads through MiXCR, listing each CDR3 protein once. The sample lists some 180,000 distinct CDR3 sequences, approximately 20% occurring once. Sample time point: patch test 1, 2 weeks after DPC sensitization. Regarding treatment: therapeutic diphenylcyclopropenone sensitization with weekly scalp DPC. Source: whole blood, taken in connection with sensitization to the hapten diphenylcyclopropenone (DPC). The receptor source for this set is a woman in her fifties or sixties with alopecia areata. Some clones in this sample may be carry-over from other donors' samples.

This clonotype was detected a few times. This rearrangement joins TRBV20-1 to TRBJ1-1, with no clear D. The CDR3 is made up of 14 amino acids. The germline V gene encodes CDR1 DFQATT and CDR2 SNEGSKA (reference sequence). The V end was cut by 5 bases, the J end by 0 bases, with 13 bases between. CDR3 DNA: TGCAGTGCTCGCAGTGGGAGCGTGAACACTGAAGCTTTCTTT. Protein product: CSARSGSVNTEAFF.

This sequence joins TRBV5-5 and TRBJ1-5, with D perhaps TRBD1 (5 bases). The CDR3 totals 14 residues. The V end was cut by 4 bases, the J end by 4 bases, with 12 bases between. Germline lookup yields CDR1 SGHKS and CDR2 YYEKEE (reference sequence). The CDR3 DNA follows: TGTGCCAGCAGCCCGACAGTGGGTAATCAGCCCCAGCATTTT. Its translation is CASSPTVGNQPQHF.

The V call is TRBV12-3 or TRBV12-4, the J call TRBJ1-3; weak D call: TRBD1 (5 bases). V was trimmed by 3 bases and J by 0 bases, leaving 12 bases between them. The CDR3 extends over 16 amino acids. The CDR3 spells CASSLVTGGSGNTIYF. The DNA of the CDR3 is TGTGCCAGCAGTTTGGTGACTGGGGGCTCTGGAAACACCATATATTTT.

V usage is TRBV20-1 and J usage is TRBJ1-4, with D possibly matching TRBD1 (5 bases). This CDR3 is 13 amino acids long. Germline CDR1 DFQATT, CDR2 SNEGSKA (reference sequence). The ends were cut back, 5 bases at V and 2 bases at J, with 9 bases in the middle. CDR3 protein: CSARGITNEKLFF. DNA of the CDR3: TGCAGTGCTCGGGGCATTACTAATGAAAAACTGTTTTTT.

The chain links TRBV5-1 to TRBJ2-4, with a possible D match to TRBD1 (7 bases). V was cut by 8 bases and J by 7 bases, with 19 bases left in between. CDR1 is SGHRS, CDR2 YFSETQ, per germline. There are 14 residues in the CDR3. The CDR3, as DNA: TGCGCCAGTCAACCTCAGGGGGGAGTCAACATTCAGTACTTC. Protein product: CASQPQGGVNIQYF.

CDR3 nucleotide sequence: TGCGCCAGCAGCTTTACAGGGGCAGAAGAAAAACTGTTTTTT. It specifies CASSFTGAEEKLFF. The V call is TRBV5-1, the J call TRBJ1-4, with 7 positions matching TRBD1. The junction had 6 bases not matched to a gene; V was cut back by 2 bases and J by 8 bases. Germline V CDR1 and CDR2: SGHRS, YFSETQ. The CDR3 length is 14 residues.

The rearrangement uses TRBV20-1 and TRBJ1-5; TRBD1 matches at 8 bases. The length of the CDR3 is 13 residues. V shed 5 bases, J shed 2 bases, and the junction held 2 bases outside the gene matches. Looked up from germline, CDR1 is DFQATT and CDR2 is SNEGSKA (reference sequence). The CDR3 spells CSARTGRNQPQHF. In DNA, the CDR3 is TGCAGTGCTCGGACAGGGCGCAATCAGCCCCAGCATTTT.

The sample holds a few counts of this clonotype. The chain combines TRBV9 with TRBJ2-3, with D perhaps matching TRBD2 (5 bases). Looked up from germline, CDR1 is SGDLS and CDR2 is YYNGEE. V gave up 3 bases and J gave up 2 bases, with 13 bases separating them. The CDR3 extends over 15 amino acids. The DNA of the CDR3 is TGTGCCAGCAGCGGACCTAGCAGGTACACAGATACGCAGTATTTT. Protein: CASSGPSRYTDTQYF.

This clonotype occurred a few times. The chain is built from TRBV2 and TRBJ1-3, with D possibly being TRBD1 (5 bases). The CDR3 loop spans 14 amino acids. The V gene's germline CDR1 is SNHLY and CDR2 FYNNEI. V was cut by 6 bases and J by 0 bases, with 9 bases left in between. The CDR3 DNA is TGTGCCAGCAGGCAGGGAGTCTCTGGAAACACCATATATTTT. Translation gives CASRQGVSGNTIYF.

The rearrangement uses TRBV10-3 and TRBJ2-2, with 14 nucleotides matching TRBD2. Germline loops: CDR1 ENHRY, CDR2 SYGVKD. The CDR3 contains 16 residues. V trimming: 7 bases; J trimming: 6 bases; junction bases outside the gene matches: 7. The CDR3 reads CAITGTSGSVAGELFF. The CDR3 bases are TGTGCCATCACCGGGACTAGCGGGAGTGTTGCCGGGGAGCTGTTTTTT.

A note on this clonotype: A read error may account for a junction end that differs from germline. The chain links TRBV7-9 to TRBJ2-7; TRBD2 matches at 13 bases. The CDR3 is made up of 17 amino acids. CDR1 and CDR2 (germline): SEHNR, FQNEAQ (reference sequence). Written as DNA, the CDR3 is TGTGCCAGGAGCTTAGGACCCTGGACTAGCGGGAGTTACGAGCAGTACTTC. Encoded protein: CARSLGPWTSGSYEQYF.

This clonotype has more than one count but fewer than ten. The rearrangement joins TRBV7-9 to TRBJ1-6; D uncertain. Per the germline V gene, CDR1 is SEHNR and CDR2 is FQNEAQ (reference sequence). The CDR3 length is 16 residues. The V end lost 7 bases, the J end lost 5 bases, and 18 bases lay between the germline ends. In DNA form, the CDR3 reads TGTGCCAGCACCTCCGGTGTTACAGCGGATAATTCACCCCTCCACTTT. Translation gives CASTSGVTADNSPLHF. Full variable domain (rest looked up from reference TRBV7-9 and TRBJ1-6): DTGVSQNPRHKITKRGQNVTFRCDPISEHNRLYWYRQTLGQGPEFLTYFQNEAQLEKSRLLSDRFSAERPKGSFSTLEIQRTEQGDSAMYLCASTSGVTADNSPLHFGNGTRLTVT.

This clonotype was recorded a few times. The chain has TRBV4-2 and TRBJ1-1; unclear D gene. The CDR3 spans 14 residues. The V end was cut by 0 bases, the J end by 5 bases, with 10 bases between. Germline loops: CDR1 LGHNA, CDR2 YNFKEQ. In DNA, the CDR3 is TGTGCCAGCAGCCAAGATTGGGGTAGAACTGAAGCTTTCTTT. The encoded protein is CASSQDWGRTEAFF.

This clonotype has only a few counts. The rearrangement links TRBV7-9 to TRBJ2-3; 7 nucleotides agree with TRBD1. With V trimmed by 0 bases and J by 2 bases, 8 bases remained unmatched. There are 17 residues in the CDR3. CDR1 SEHNR and CDR2 FQNEAQ come from the germline V gene (reference sequence). The CDR3 sequence: CASSLAVTGTSTDTQYF. CDR3 nucleotide sequence: TGTGCCAGCAGCTTAGCGGTGACAGGGACGTCCACAGATACGCAGTATTTT. Using reference TRBV7-9 and TRBJ2-3 for the parts outside the CDR3, the full variable domain is DTGVSQNPRHKITKRGQNVTFRCDPISEHNRLYWYRQTLGQGPEFLTYFQNEAQLEKSRLLSDRFSAERPKGSFSTLEIQRTEQGDSAMYLCASSLAVTGTSTDTQYFGPGTRLTVL.